The entry below describes one TCR beta chain. The data were taken from a study of control samples from healthy donors and cancer patients. TCRdb's table, derived via immunoSEQ multiplex PCR, lists solely in-frame clones and lacks some. This sample carries 150,000 to 200,000 clones, around 94% of them seen once, and the ten largest clones take 1.3% to 1.5%. V gave up 5 bases and J gave up 2 bases; unmatched junction bases: 5. CDR1 is SEHNR, CDR2 FQNEAQ, per germline (reference sequence). The CDR3 runs to 15 residues. The J gene is TRBJ1-5, the V gene TRBV7-9; 8 bases map to TRBD1. Sample: blood. The receptor was isolated from a woman under 30 in good health. This chain's CDR3 is CASSPDRGRNQPQHF. CDR3 nucleotide sequence: TGTGCCAGCAGCCCCGACAGGGGACGCAATCAGCCCCAGCATTTT.